A selection of T cell receptor beta chains follows, all from one sample in a study of blood T cell repertoires in COVID-19. Sequenced by immunoSEQ multiplex PCR; TCRdb stores in-frame clones only, minus some. This sample has 68,000 or so clones, with more than 60% found just once. Material: peripheral blood. All receptors derive from a human donor in a cohort sampled during active COVID-19. Both conserved end residues are part of each CDR3. Fields, in order: clone size, J gene, D gene, V gene, CDR3 DNA, CDR3 protein. The D gene is left open where the match is weak. Size values are once, few and many counts, or a class for expanded clones, and some rows have none.

. TRBJ2-1 . TRBV11-3 TGTGCCAGCAGCATGACTGGACAGCCAAACAATGAGCAGTTCTTC CASSMTGQPNNEQFF
. TRBJ1-5 . TRBV28 TGTGCCAGCAGTTTGTACAGGGAGCAGCCCCAGCATTTT CASSLYREQPQHF
. TRBJ2-7 TRBD1 TRBV6-1 TGTGCCAGCAGTGAAGCGATCGGACAGGGGGCAGGGGAGCAGTACTTC CASSEAIGQGAGEQYF
. TRBJ1-4 . TRBV28 TGTGCCAGCAGTTCCGACAAACGAACAACTAATGAAAAACTGTTTTTT CASSSDKRTTNEKLFF
. TRBJ1-2 . TRBV28 TGTGCCAGCAGCCTCTCCCATGGCTACACCTTC CASSLSHGYTF
. TRBJ2-1 TRBD2 TRBV5-1 TGCGCCAGCAGCTTGGGTCCTAGCGGGGTCGTTTTAGGGCAGTTCTTC CASSLGPSGVVLGQFF
. TRBJ2-3 TRBD2 TRBV29-1 TGCAGCGTTCTCCTAGCGGTTGATACGCAGTATTTT CSVLLAVDTQYF
. TRBJ1-2 TRBD1 TRBV7-2 TGTGCCAGCAGCTTAGAAGTGGCAGGGGGTGGCTACACCTTC CASSLEVAGGGYTF
. TRBJ2-7 TRBD1 TRBV29-1 TGCAGCGTTACGTCACAGGGGGCAAGGGTCGAGCAGTACTTC CSVTSQGARVEQYF
once TRBJ2-1 . TRBV2 TGTGCCAGCAGTGAAACGGTAGCCCATTACAATGAGCAGTTCTTC CASSETVAHYNEQFF